The 10 T cell receptor beta chains below all came from one sample that was sequenced in a study of T cells in Graves' hyperthyroidism and ophthalmopathy (dated by TCRdb to about 2019). Library prep was done by multiplex PCR. The sequencer was an Illumina HiSeq 2000. The TCR beta CDR3 regions were amplified from RNA transcripts. The TCR CDR3 was subjected to a first round of RT-PCR using the HTBI primer set and the Qiagen OneStep RT-PCR kit. Starting from the raw public reads, TCRdb applied fastp trimming at Q25, assembled clones with MiXCR and retained in-frame beta chains. Here each entry gathers all rows of one CDR3 protein and keeps the most common genes and DNA. Within this sample are 500,000 to 550,000 distinct CDR3 sequences, with less than 25% of them counted one time only. The top ten clones comprise about 26% of the sample. The source material was blood. The receptors stem from a man aged 18-30 years with Graves' hyperthyroidism.

At least ten counts were recorded for this clonotype. The chain couples TRBV15 to TRBJ1-5, with 8 bases lining up with TRBD1. This CDR3 region has 17 residues. With V trimmed by 7 bases and J by 2 bases, 13 bases remained unmatched. Per the germline V gene, CDR1 is LNHNV and CDR2 is YYDKDF (reference sequence). CDR3 sequence: CATTQDRELWGNQPQHF. CDR3 nucleotide sequence: TGTGCCACCACACAGGACAGGGAACTATGGGGCAATCAGCCCCAGCATTTT.

The rearrangement joins TRBV12-3 or TRBV12-4 to TRBJ1-5, with D perhaps matching TRBD1 (6 bases). The CDR3 runs to 13 residues. V was cut by 7 bases and J by 5 bases, with 12 bases left in between. The CDR3 loop reads CASTNSGDQPQHF. The CDR3, as DNA: TGTGCCAGCACCAACTCAGGGGATCAGCCCCAGCATTTT.

The sample holds a few counts of this clonotype. CDR3 DNA sequence: TGCAGCGTTGCCTCGGGCCGCAATGAGCAGTTCTTC. Amino acid sequence: CSVASGRNEQFF. The chain carries TRBV29-1 and TRBJ2-1; D unclear. V lost 4 bases and J lost 6, with 10 bases in between. Germline CDR1 is SQVTM and CDR2 is ANQGSEA. This CDR3 has 12 residues.

This clonotype was recorded many times. The CDR3 protein is CASRLGTEAFF. The DNA of the CDR3 is TGTGCCAGCAGGCTGGGGACTGAAGCTTTCTTT. The chain uses TRBV2 and TRBJ1-1; no firm D call. The V gene's germline CDR1 is SNHLY and CDR2 FYNNEI. Trimming removed 6 bases at V and 5 bases at J, with 7 bases between. The CDR3 totals 11 residues. Filled out from reference TRBV2 and TRBJ1-1, the complete variable domain reads EPEVTQTPSHQVTQMGQEVILRCVPISNHLYFYWYRQILGQKVEFLVSFYNNEISEKSEIFDDQFSVERPDGSNFTLKIRSTKLEDSAMYFCASRLGTEAFFGQGTRLTVV.

A few counts support this clonotype. V usage is TRBV4-2 and J usage is TRBJ2-7; 12 nucleotides line up with TRBD2. Germline V gives CDR1 LGHNA, CDR2 YNFKEQ. The CDR3 covers 14 residues. After removal of 4 bases from V and 7 bases from J, the junction contained 5 bases not matched to a gene. This CDR3 reads CASSPGLAGKEQYF. CDR3 bases: TGTGCCAGCAGCCCTGGACTAGCGGGGAAGGAGCAGTACTTC.

This clonotype has just one count. The chain combines TRBV7-2 with TRBJ2-5; 10 nucleotides agree with TRBD1. Trimming took 3 bases from V and 6 from J; bases not matched to a gene: 4. Germline-derived CDR1 and CDR2 are SGHTA and FQGNSA. This CDR3 has 14 amino acids. The CDR3 loop reads CASSLGQGLQTQYF. The CDR3 bases are TGTGCCAGCAGCTTGGGACAGGGGCTACAGACCCAGTACTTC.

This clonotype was seen at least ten times. The chain employs TRBV30 and TRBJ2-6, with D uncertain. The germline gives CDR1 GTSNPN, CDR2 SVGIG (reference sequence). The CDR3 runs 13 residues. The V end was cut by 7 bases, the J end by 2 bases, with 9 bases between. CDR3 residues: CASWPPGANVLTF. Written as DNA, the CDR3 is TGTGCCTCGTGGCCTCCTGGGGCCAACGTCCTGACTTTC. The full variable domain, rest sourced from reference TRBV30 and TRBJ2-6, is SQTIHQWPATLVQPVGSPLSLECTVEGTSNPNLYWYRQAAGRGLQLLFYSVGIGQISSEVPQNLSASRPQDRQFILSSKKLLLSDSGFYLCASWPPGANVLTFGAGSRLTVL.

The chain carries TRBV9 and TRBJ1-1, with D perhaps TRBD1 (5 bases). This CDR3 has 14 residues. CDR1 and CDR2 (germline): SGDLS, YYNGEE. V lost 4 bases, J lost 4 bases, and 14 bases lay in between. As DNA, the CDR3 is TGTGCCAGCAGCCCCCGCTGGGGGGGCACTGAAGCTTTCTTT. Amino acids: CASSPRWGGTEAFF.

This chain uses TRBV14 with TRBJ1-1; D is ambiguous. The CDR3 runs to 14 residues. From germline, CDR1 is SGHDN and CDR2 FVKESK. V lost 0 bases, J lost 0 bases, and 5 bases lay in between. The CDR3, as DNA: TGTGCCAGCAGCCAAGAAAAACTGAACACTGAAGCTTTCTTT. This gives the protein CASSQEKLNTEAFF.

This clonotype has at least ten counts. The rearrangement uses TRBV29-1 and TRBJ1-1; D not resolved. The CDR3 has 12 amino acids. Germline-derived CDR1 and CDR2 are SQVTM and ANQGSEA. Trimming took off 4 bases at V and 0 bases at J, with 6 bases between the two ends. DNA of the CDR3: TGCAGCGTTGTGAGCATGAACACTGAAGCTTTCTTT. Amino acids: CSVVSMNTEAFF.